The 26 T cell receptor beta chains given below trace back to one sample, sequenced in a study of blood T cell repertoires in COVID-19 (TCRdb year 2020). Library preparation employed the immunoSEQ multiplex PCR assay. Entries here come from immuneACCESS through TCRdb and include only in-frame sequences with V and J called. Some clones fail to appear in such tables; in the studies checked, an unresolved V gene covers under half of the shortfall, and the cause of the remainder is unknown. The sample contains some 200,000 clones, more than 70% of them found a single time. The top ten clones comprise 18% of the sample. The specimen was peripheral blood. These receptor sequences come from a man in his forties or fifties with COVID-19, enrolled during active disease.

The genes are TRBV19 and TRBJ2-4; 10 positions agree with TRBD1. The CDR3 runs to 12 residues. After removal of 10 bases from V and 8 bases from J, the junction contained 5 bases not matched to a gene. Germline V CDR1 and CDR2: LNHDA, SQIVND (reference sequence). The CDR3 sequence: CAIRDRGDIQYF. The CDR3 coding sequence is TGTGCCATCCGGGACAGGGGTGACATTCAGTACTTC.

V is TRBV7-9 and J is TRBJ1-2; a weak D match, TRBD1 (6 bases). Germline V gene data show CDR1 as SEHNR and CDR2 as FQNEAQ (reference sequence). The length of the CDR3 is 15 residues. The ends were cut back, 0 bases at V and 3 bases at J, with 11 bases in the middle. DNA of the CDR3: TGTGCCAGCAGCTTAGCCGGGGGGCCTGACTATGGCTACACCTTC. It encodes CASSLAGGPDYGYTF.

The V call is TRBV27, the J call TRBJ2-3; 8 bases line up with TRBD2. Per the germline V gene, CDR1 is MNHEY and CDR2 is SMNVEV (reference sequence). The CDR3 sequence is 14 residues long. Trimming cost V 3 bases and J 5 bases; bases outside gene matches: 4. The CDR3 region is CASSFLGRGDTQYF. The CDR3 coding sequence is TGTGCCAGCAGTTTTCTCGGGAGGGGAGATACGCAGTATTTT.

V usage is TRBV3-1 (or the pseudogene TRBV3-2) and J usage is TRBJ2-7; a possible D gene is TRBD1 (6 bases). CDR1 LGHDT and CDR2 YNNKEL come from the germline V gene (reference sequence). The CDR3 is 16 residues long. V lost 4 bases and J 0 bases, leaving 16 bases between the germline ends. CDR3 nucleotide sequence: TGTGCCAGCAGCCCACGGACAGCAAGAAGCTCCTACGAGCAGTACTTC. It yields the protein CASSPRTARSSYEQYF.

This clone was counted once. J is TRBJ1-5 and V is TRBV28, with 7 bases matching TRBD1. V dropped 8 bases and J dropped 0; count of bases not matched to a gene: 16. The CDR3 spans 18 residues. Germline V gives CDR1 MDHEN, CDR2 SYDVKM. Written as DNA, the CDR3 is TGTGCCAGCCAATCCGGGACAGTGATTTTGAATAGCAATCAGCCCCAGCATTTT. Protein: CASQSGTVILNSNQPQHF.

The table lists this clone with a few counts. The chain recombines TRBV29-1 with TRBJ1-1; 7 nucleotides line up with TRBD1. This CDR3 is 13 amino acids long. J was trimmed by 1 base and V by 7 bases; bases with no gene match: 6. The germline V gene has CDR1 SQVTM and CDR2 ANQGSEA. The chain's CDR3 is CSARQGQNTEAFF. CDR3 bases: TGCAGCGCCCGACAGGGACAGAACACTGAAGCTTTCTTT.

The chain employs TRBV4-3 and TRBJ2-1; 7 bases are a match to TRBD1. The CDR3 covers 15 residues. Germline V lookup: CDR1 LGHNA, CDR2 YSLEER. V lost 1 base and J lost 5; bases outside the gene matches: 5. CDR3 coding DNA: TGCGCCAGCAGCCAAGGACAGGGTACGGACAATGAGCAGTTCTTC. Translation: CASSQGQGTDNEQFF.

The chain has TRBV7-9 and TRBJ1-6; weak D call: TRBD1 (6 bases). V lost 5 bases to trimming and J lost 1 base, with 12 bases between them. This CDR3 has 16 amino acids. CDR1 and CDR2 from the germline V gene are SEHNR and FQNEAQ (reference sequence). The CDR3 loop is CASSRGQSSYNSPLHF. Written as DNA, the CDR3 is TGTGCCAGCAGCCGTGGACAGTCGTCCTATAATTCACCCCTCCACTTT.

The chain couples TRBV28 to TRBJ1-1; perhaps TRBD1 as D (5 bases). Germline V gene sequence: CDR1 MDHEN, CDR2 SYDVKM. The CDR3 length is 14 residues. V was shortened by 8 bases and J by 6 bases, with 19 bases between the two germline ends. CDR3 sequence reads: CASLLPQGGAEAFF. The CDR3 nucleotides read TGTGCCAGCCTACTTCCCCAGGGAGGGGCTGAAGCTTTCTTT.

This clone appeared a single time. V and J are TRBV12-3 or TRBV12-4 and TRBJ1-2; 8 bases match TRBD1. Trimming took 5 bases from V and 5 from J; bases not matched to a gene: 4. This CDR3 spans 13 amino acids. The CDR3 nucleotides are TGTGCCAGCAGTCAAGGACAGGGTTATGGCTACACCTTC. Its translation: CASSQGQGYGYTF.

The V and J genes are TRBV2 and TRBJ2-5; possible D gene TRBD1, 5 bases. With 7 bases removed from V and 3 bases from J, the gap between germline ends came to 9 bases. Germline V gene lookup returns CDR1 SNHLY and CDR2 FYNNEI. This CDR3 has 12 residues. The DNA of the CDR3 is TGTGCCAGCAAGGGCAGGGAAGAGACCCAGTACTTC. Amino acid sequence: CASKGREETQYF.

This clone is a singleton in its sample. The chain couples TRBV1 to TRBJ1-5; the D call TRBD1 from the table was never checked on the DNA. TRBV1 is a documented pseudogene. This CDR3 has 15 residues. The CDR3 nucleotides read TGCACCAGCAGCCAAGTCGCGACAGGGGGCCAGCCCCAGCATTTT. Translated: CTSSQVATGGQPQHF.

The rearrangement joins TRBV27 to TRBJ2-1; TRBD1 matches 10 bases. J was trimmed by 2 bases and V by 6 bases; bases with no gene match: 1. The CDR3 totals 14 residues. CDR1 and CDR2 from the germline V gene are MNHEY and SMNVEV (reference sequence). In nucleotides, the CDR3 is TGTGCCAGCAGGGGGACAGGGGCCTACAATGAGCAGTTCTTC. It translates to CASRGTGAYNEQFF.

The chain joins TRBV5-6 to TRBJ2-5; D might be TRBD1 (5 bases). The CDR3 totals 14 residues. V shed 4 bases and J shed 1 base, with 11 bases lying between them. Germline V gene sequence: CDR1 SGHDT, CDR2 YYEEEE. The CDR3 DNA reads TGTGCCAGCAGCGCTCCGGACATCCAAGAGACCCAGTACTTC. Its protein is CASSAPDIQETQYF. Drawing the rest from reference TRBV5-6 and TRBJ2-5, the complete variable domain is DAGVTQSPTHLIKTRGQQVTLRCSPKSGHDTVSWYQQALGQGPQFIFQYYEEEERQRGNFPDRFSGHQFPNYSSELNVNALLLGDSALYLCASSAPDIQETQYFGPGTRLLVL.

The J gene is TRBJ2-7, the V gene TRBV18, with 9 bases that match TRBD1. Germline assignment: CDR1 KGHSH and CDR2 LQKENI. The CDR3 has 17 amino acids. The V segment lost 2 bases and the J segment 2 bases; nucleotides outside the gene matches: 10. CDR3 in amino acids: CASSPLAGQGSPYEQYF. CDR3 DNA: TGTGCCAGCTCACCATTGGCCGGACAGGGGTCCCCCTACGAGCAGTACTTC.

The chain joins TRBV5-1 to TRBJ2-1, with 7 bases identical to TRBD2. CDR1 is SGHRS, CDR2 YFSETQ, per germline. The CDR3 is made up of 15 amino acids. With 1 base clipped from V and 4 bases from J, the junction kept 5 bases outside the gene matches. The CDR3 loop reads CASSLLREGYNEQFF. In DNA, the CDR3 is TGCGCCAGCAGCTTGCTGAGGGAGGGATACAATGAGCAGTTCTTC.

This chain joins TRBV5-1 and TRBJ1-1; 8 positions agree with TRBD1. Germline V lookup: CDR1 SGHRS, CDR2 YFSETQ. The CDR3 spans 14 residues. V was clipped by 4 bases and J by 4 bases; unmatched bases: 6. The CDR3 sequence: CASSSRGLITEAFF. DNA of the CDR3: TGCGCCAGCAGCAGCAGGGGGCTCATCACTGAAGCTTTCTTT.

The rearrangement links TRBV19 to TRBJ2-1; D remains ambiguous. The CDR3 consists of 15 residues. CDR1 is LNHDA and CDR2 is SQIVND in the germline V gene (reference sequence). V was trimmed by 3 bases and J by 0 bases, leaving 9 bases between them. CDR3 nucleotides: TGTGCCAGTAGTATCCCACAGAGCTCCTACAATGAGCAGTTCTTC. Translation gives CASSIPQSSYNEQFF. The full variable domain, with the rest looked up from reference TRBV19 and TRBJ2-1, is DGGITQSPKYLFRKEGQNVTLSCEQNLNHDAMYWYRQDPGQGLRLIYYSQIVNDFQKGDIAEGYSVSREKKESFPLTVTSAQKNPTAFYLCASSIPQSSYNEQFFGPGTRLTVL.

The chain combines TRBV11-2 with TRBJ2-5, with TRBD1 identical over 10 bases. The CDR3 consists of 15 residues. The germline gives CDR1 SGHAT, CDR2 FQNNGV. V shed 7 bases and J 4 bases; nucleotides not matched to a gene: 9. CDR3 nucleotides: TGTGCCAGCACGAAGGGACAGGGGTTAGGAGAGACCCAGTACTTC. Encoded protein: CASTKGQGLGETQYF. The whole variable domain, remainder taken from reference TRBV11-2 and TRBJ2-5, is EAGVAQSPRYKIIEKRQSVAFWCNPISGHATLYWYQQILGQGPKLLIQFQNNGVVDDSQLPKDRFSAERLKGVDSTLKIQPAKLEDSAVYLCASTKGQGLGETQYFGPGTRLLVL.

The chain links TRBV19 to TRBJ2-5, with TRBD1 matching over 8 bases. The CDR3 consists of 18 residues. Germline lookup yields CDR1 LNHDA and CDR2 SQIVND (reference sequence). The V and J ends lost 5 bases and 2 bases, in that order; junction bases with no gene match: 16. The DNA for the CDR3 is TGTGCCAGTAGTGACCCGATAAAGACAGGGGCCAGACAAGAGACCCAGTACTTC. Amino acid sequence: CASSDPIKTGARQETQYF.

The chain employs TRBV14 and TRBJ1-4; D uncertain. The germline CDR1 and CDR2 sequences are SGHDN and FVKESK. Trimming stripped 4 bases from V and 0 bases from J, with 9 bases between. The CDR3 spans 15 residues. The CDR3 region has the DNA TGTGCCAGCAGCCCCAGACACTCAACTAATGAAAAACTGTTTTTT. Its translation is CASSPRHSTNEKLFF. Full variable domain (outside the CDR3, taken from reference TRBV14 and TRBJ1-4): EAGVTQFPSHSVIEKGQTVTLRCDPISGHDNLYWYRRVMGKEIKFLLHFVKESKQDESGMPNNRFLAERTGGTYSTLKVQPAELEDSGVYFCASSPRHSTNEKLFFGSGTQLSVL.

V usage is TRBV7-9 and J usage is TRBJ2-7, with TRBD1 matching 11 bases. The germline V gene encodes CDR1 SEHNR and CDR2 FQNEAQ (reference sequence). CDR3 size: 16 residues. The V gene end was trimmed by 0 bases and the J gene end by 2 bases; junction bases not matched to a gene: 3. This CDR3 is CASSLAPGQGAYEQYF. The CDR3 region has the DNA TGTGCCAGCAGCTTAGCGCCGGGACAGGGGGCCTACGAGCAGTACTTC.

CDR3 nucleotides: TGTGCCAGCAGTCCCGGGACAAAACTCGGGGAGCTGTTTTTT. As protein: CASSPGTKLGELFF. The chain links TRBV27 to TRBJ2-2, with D possibly TRBD1 on 6 matching bases. From germline, CDR1 is MNHEY and CDR2 SMNVEV (reference sequence). Trimming stripped 5 bases from V and 7 bases from J, with 14 bases between. The CDR3 loop spans 14 amino acids.

This sequence joins TRBV15 and TRBJ2-5; 11 bases fit TRBD2. Germline lookup yields CDR1 LNHNV and CDR2 YYDKDF (reference sequence). V dropped 7 bases and J dropped 5; count of bases not matched to a gene: 9. The CDR3 is made up of 15 amino acids. CDR3 residues: CATMLAGGPTETQYF. CDR3 DNA: TGTGCCACCATGTTAGCGGGAGGGCCTACCGAGACCCAGTACTTC.

The genes are TRBV10-3 and TRBJ2-1; 9 nucleotides align to TRBD2. V lost 4 bases to trimming and J lost 6 bases; unmatched junction nucleotides: 19. The V gene's germline CDR1 is ENHRY and CDR2 SYGVKD. CDR3 size: 19 residues. CDR3 amino acids: CAISGETSGMALGANEQFF. The CDR3 DNA follows: TGTGCCATCAGTGGTGAGACTAGCGGAATGGCCCTCGGGGCCAATGAGCAGTTCTTC.

The CDR3 sequence: CASSRDPGGDEQFF. The CDR3 DNA reads TGTGCCAGCAGCAGAGATCCAGGGGGCGATGAGCAGTTCTTC. V is TRBV9 and J is TRBJ2-1, with 8 bases matching TRBD1. The CDR3 extends over 14 amino acids. Trimming removed 4 bases from V and 8 bases from J; junction bases left unmatched: 8. Germline V gives CDR1 SGDLS, CDR2 YYNGEE.